This T cell receptor (beta chain) derives from a study of shared T cell receptors in the human thymus. Germline-derived CDR1 and CDR2 are MNHNY and SVGAGI (reference sequence). This CDR3 comprises 15 residues. V lost 8 bases to trimming and J lost 9 bases, with 20 bases between them. Some clones are missing from TCRdb's copy, which holds only in-frame ones; the method was immunoSEQ multiplex PCR. The table shows some 760,000 clones, with approximately 85% occurring only once. These data were also reused for a study on human thymus T cells. That work contributes: Congenital heart defects were the reason for the corrective surgery that the donors, healthy Finnish infants, were having. The study used thymus tissue resected during corrective heart surgery. Apparent skewing of V and J gene usage characterized both thymic and blood repertoires.

Input material: thymocytes. This chain joins TRBV6-6 and TRBJ1-6, with a possible D match to TRBD1 (6 bases). The TCR comes from a girl less than two years old with a congenital heart defect. The CDR3 is CASGTQQGLGSPLHF. As DNA, the CDR3 is TGTGCCAGCGGGACCCAACAGGGTTTAGGTTCACCCCTCCACTTT.